The clone carrying this T cell receptor beta chain was detected only a few times. Its antigen is undetermined. V was shortened by 1 base and J by 3 bases, with 10 bases between the two germline ends. The germline V gene encodes CDR1 SGHAT and CDR2 FQNNGV. The CDR3 runs to 14 residues. The sample is drawn from a study of early T cells in non-severe SARS-CoV-2 infection. On the study more broadly: Sequencing input comprised bulk RNA from unsorted whole blood; chain pairing was not available.

Whole-study results and caveats: Missing private and CD4 specificities, VDJdb matching favored anti-spike CD8 responses.

The protocol attached unique molecular identifiers to individual cDNA molecules. TCRdb fed the 5' RACE reads into MiXCR, producing one record per CDR3 protein. The sample shows tens of thousands of distinct CDR3 sequences, roughly 8.2% of them seen only once. The material sequenced was whole blood. The rearrangement links TRBV11-2 to TRBJ2-7; maybe TRBD1 (6 bases). The source of this sequence is an adult who was a healthcare worker with PCR-confirmed SARS-CoV-2 infection or an uninfected control (not recorded which). Written as DNA, the CDR3 is TGTGCCAGCAGCTTAGGCAGGGGAGACTACGAGCAGTACTTC. This encodes CASSLGRGDYEQYF.